A selection of T cell receptor beta chains follows, all from one sample in a study of blood T cell repertoires in COVID-19. Measured with immunoSEQ multiplex PCR; TCRdb has only the in-frame clones, and not every one. The sample yields 150,000 to 200,000 clones, approximately 80% seen once. Sample: peripheral blood. Source of these receptors: a man aged 45 to 65 who had recovered from COVID-19. The CDR3 runs from the conserved cysteine through the conserved F or W. A D gene is named only where the DNA matches it firmly. Some rows have no size entry. The others give once, few or many, or a class for an expanded clone.

CDR3 length	clone size	D gene	V gene	J gene	CDR3 DNA	CDR3 protein
17	.	TRBD2	TRBV6-1	TRBJ2-3	TGTGCCAGCAGTGGAGATCTAGCGGGAGGGCGTACAGATACGCAGTATTTT	CASSGDLAGGRTDTQYF
15	.	TRBD2	TRBV18	TRBJ2-1	TGTGCCAGCTCGCCGCTAGCGGCGACATACAATGAGCAGTTCTTC	CASSPLAATYNEQFF
15	.	TRBD1	TRBV7-9	TRBJ1-4	TGTGCCAGCCGTCCCATGAGGACAGGGGAAGAAAAACTGTTTTTT	CASRPMRTGEEKLFF
13	.	.	TRBV7-2	TRBJ2-5	TGTGCCAGCAGCCGCAGGGTAGACGGGACCCAGTACTTC	CASSRRVDGTQYF
16	.	.	TRBV6-2/TRBV6-3	TRBJ2-5	TGTGCCAGCAGTTACTCGTTTTGGAAGCCCAGGGAGACCCAGTACTTC	CASSYSFWKPRETQYF
14	.	.	TRBV5-1	TRBJ2-7	TGCGCCAGCAGCTTGAGCAGGGGGGCCTACGAGCAGTACTTC	CASSLSRGAYEQYF
16	.	TRBD2	TRBV11-2	TRBJ2-5	TGTGCCAGCAGCTTAGATCTCGCGGGAGGCCTTGAGACCCAGTACTTC	CASSLDLAGGLETQYF
15	.	TRBD1	TRBV5-1	TRBJ2-7	TGCGCCAGCAGCTCATACAGGGGTGCTACGGGGGAGCAGTACTTC	CASSSYRGATGEQYF
14	.	.	TRBV27	TRBJ1-4	TGTGCCAGCAGGAACAGGGCTTTGAATGAAAAACTGTTTTTT	CASRNRALNEKLFF
14	.	.	TRBV9	TRBJ1-1	TGTGCCAGCAGCGTTGGAGGGGTCGACACTGAAGCTTTCTTT	CASSVGGVDTEAFF
17	.	.	TRBV5-1	TRBJ2-7	TGCGCCAGCAGCTTGACCCCTACTAGCCTAGGAACCTACGAGCAGTACTTC	CASSLTPTSLGTYEQYF
14	.	TRBD2	TRBV10-2	TRBJ2-3	TGCGCCAGCAGGGGACTAGCGAAGGCAGATACGCAGTATTTT	CASRGLAKADTQYF
11	.	.	TRBV20-1	TRBJ1-1	TGCAGTGCTAGGTTCCTCACTGAAGCTTTCTTT	CSARFLTEAFF
12	.	.	TRBV28	TRBJ1-2	TGTGCCAGCAGCCCTGACAGTTATGGCTACACCTTC	CASSPDSYGYTF
15	once	TRBD2	TRBV3-1/TRBV3-2	TRBJ2-5	TGTGCCAGCAGCCCTCGGACTAGCGCCCAAGAGACCCAGTACTTC	CASSPRTSAQETQYF
16	.	TRBD1	TRBV4-2	TRBJ1-3	TGTGCCAGCAGCCAAGCACAGGGGGCGGATGGAAACACCATATATTTT	CASSQAQGADGNTIYF
14	.	.	TRBV27	TRBJ1-5	TGTGCCAGCAGCCCCTTCTCAGTCAATCAGCCCCAGCATTTT	CASSPFSVNQPQHF
16	.	TRBD2	TRBV6-2/TRBV6-3	TRBJ2-7	TGTGCCAGCAGTTACTCGCGGCTAGCGGGGACGTACGAGCAGTACTTC	CASSYSRLAGTYEQYF
19	.	TRBD1	TRBV15	TRBJ2-2	TGTGCCACCAGCAGACGTCCCCGGGACAGGGCAAGGCGTAACGGGGAGCTGTTTTTT	CATSRRPRDRARRNGELFF
17	.	.	TRBV5-4	TRBJ1-1	TGTGCCAGCAGCAGCGGGGGAGTGATGGGGTGGAACACTGAAGCTTTCTTT	CASSSGGVMGWNTEAFF
17	.	TRBD2	TRBV2	TRBJ2-7	TGTGCCAGCAGTGAAGCCAGACTAGCGGGAGGTTCCTACGAGCAGTACTTC	CASSEARLAGGSYEQYF
15	many	TRBD1	TRBV7-2	TRBJ1-5	TGTGCCAGCAGCTATACAGGGGTAACGAATCAGCCCCAGCATTTT	CASSYTGVTNQPQHF
14	few	.	TRBV7-3	TRBJ2-7	TGTGCCAGCAGCCTACGGGACACCTCCTACGAGCAGTACTTC	CASSLRDTSYEQYF
15	.	TRBD1	TRBV30	TRBJ1-2	TGTGCCTGGACCCTCCAGGGCAGGGGGTGGTATGGCTACACCTTC	CAWTLQGRGWYGYTF
13	.	.	TRBV11-2	TRBJ2-1	TGTGCCAGCAGCTTAGAGGGGCGGGAAGAGCAGTTCTTC	CASSLEGREEQFF
12	few	.	TRBV5-1	TRBJ2-7	TGCGCCAGCAGCTTGGGACAGGACGAGCAGTACTTC	CASSLGQDEQYF
14	.	.	TRBV30	TRBJ2-3	TGTGCCTGGAGTGTGGCGGGGCTGCGGGATACGCAGTATTTT	CAWSVAGLRDTQYF
15	once	TRBD2	TRBV6-6	TRBJ2-7	TGTGCCAGCAGGGGTGGACTAGCGGGAGCCTACGAGCAGTACTTC	CASRGGLAGAYEQYF
11	.	.	TRBV12-3/TRBV12-4	TRBJ1-1	TGTGCCAGCAGTGACCAGGGGGAAGCTTTCTTT	CASSDQGEAFF
13	few	.	TRBV7-9	TRBJ1-1	TGTGCCAGCAGCTCCCTTCCGAACACTGAAGCTTTCTTT	CASSSLPNTEAFF
13	.	TRBD2	TRBV29-1	TRBJ2-1	TGCAGCCTTGGACTAGCGGGAGTCAATGAGCAGTTCTTC	CSLGLAGVNEQFF
13	.	.	TRBV13	TRBJ1-1	TGTGCCAGCAGCTTCAGGGGCTACACTGAAGCTTTCTTT	CASSFRGYTEAFF
16	.	TRBD1	TRBV19	TRBJ1-5	TGTGCCAGTAGTATACCCCGACAGGGAAGGAATCAGCCCCAGCATTTT	CASSIPRQGRNQPQHF
14	.	TRBD2	TRBV30	TRBJ2-7	TGTGCCTGGACCCAAGCTAGCGGGACTTACGAGCAGTACTTC	CAWTQASGTYEQYF
18	.	TRBD1	TRBV28	TRBJ1-3	TGTGCCAGCAGTTTACAGGGGGCGCTAGGGATCGCTGGAAACACCATATATTTT	CASSLQGALGIAGNTIYF
15	.	TRBD1	TRBV7-3	TRBJ2-2	TGTGCCAGCAGCGCCAGGACAGGGGGTGCCGGGGAGCTGTTTTTT	CASSARTGGAGELFF
16	.	.	TRBV28	TRBJ1-5	TGTGCCAGCCGAATTTTAGAGGGAACAGTCAATCAGCCCCAGCATTTT	CASRILEGTVNQPQHF
17	.	TRBD1	TRBV28	TRBJ2-5	TGTGCCAGCAGTTTATCTCTAGGACAGGGGCACCAAGAGACCCAGTACTTC	CASSLSLGQGHQETQYF
16	.	.	TRBV7-2	TRBJ2-5	TGTGCCAGCAGCTTAGTCCCCCGGGACTACCAAGAGACCCAGTACTTC	CASSLVPRDYQETQYF
17	.	.	TRBV28	TRBJ2-3	TGTGCCAGCAGTTTCGGCAGGGGATTTTCATACACAGATACGCAGTATTTT	CASSFGRGFSYTDTQYF
15	.	TRBD1	TRBV3-1/TRBV3-2	TRBJ1-2	TGTGCCAGCAGCCAAGAGGGGACAGGTAACTATGGCTACACCTTC	CASSQEGTGNYGYTF
12	few	.	TRBV7-9	TRBJ2-5	TGTGCCAGCACCCGGTACGAAGAGACCCAGTACTTC	CASTRYEETQYF
14	.	.	TRBV19	TRBJ1-4	TGTGCCAGTAGTGGGACACAAACTAATGAAAAACTGTTTTTT	CASSGTQTNEKLFF
16	few	TRBD2	TRBV6-2/TRBV6-3	TRBJ2-1	TGTGCCAGCACCCCCGCGGCTAGCGGGGGAACAAATGAGCAGTTCTTC	CASTPAASGGTNEQFF
15	.	TRBD2	TRBV7-2	TRBJ2-3	TGTGCCAGCAGCTTACTAGCGGGAGTTTTAGATACGCAGTATTTT	CASSLLAGVLDTQYF
14	.	.	TRBV27	TRBJ2-7	TGTGCCAGCAGTCCCCCAGAGGGAGGTGTTGAGCAGTACTTC	CASSPPEGGVEQYF
12	.	.	TRBV30	TRBJ1-1	TGTGCCTGGAGTCCAGAGCGCCTCCAAGCTTTCTTT	CAWSPERLQAFF
14	.	TRBD1	TRBV4-1	TRBJ2-7	TGCGCCAGCAGCCAGGCGGGACAGGCCTACGAGCAGTACTTC	CASSQAGQAYEQYF
12	.	.	TRBV29-1	TRBJ1-5	TGCAGCGACGGGCAGGGTGGTCAGCCCCAGCATTTT	CSDGQGGQPQHF
12	.	.	TRBV7-2	TRBJ2-3	TGTGCCAGCGAGGGAGTGGCAGATACGCAGTATTTT	CASEGVADTQYF
15	few	TRBD2	TRBV7-8	TRBJ2-1	TGTGCCAGCAGCTGGGGACTAGCGGGGACCAATGAGCAGTTCTTC	CASSWGLAGTNEQFF
12	.	.	TRBV7-2	TRBJ2-3	TGTGCCAGCAGCCTTACGAGGGATACGCAGTATTTT	CASSLTRDTQYF
17	.	TRBD1	TRBV4-1	TRBJ2-3	TGCGCCAGCAGCCATTTTTCCTCGGACAGGGGGCAAGATACGCAGTATTTT	CASSHFSSDRGQDTQYF
15	.	TRBD1	TRBV6-1	TRBJ1-4	TGTGCCAGCAGTGAAGGGACAGGGACCCATGAAAAACTGTTTTTT	CASSEGTGTHEKLFF